Below, 7 T cell receptor beta chains from the same sample are listed, as sequenced in a study of coeliac disease. Clones were read by immunoSEQ multiplex PCR, and TCRdb kept only the in-frame ones, dropping some. Of 750 to 1,000 clones listed, 58% are singletons. Sequenced input: lamina propria lymphocytes from the gut. The source is a woman aged 45-60 years with celiac disease on a gluten-free diet.

This clone showed up just a few times. The chain joins TRBV12-5 to TRBJ2-1, with D possibly matching TRBD2 (6 bases). V lost 0 bases to trimming and J lost 4 bases, with 13 bases between them. CDR1 is LGHNT and CDR2 is FRNRAP in the germline V gene. The CDR3 is 16 amino acids. CDR3 nucleotide sequence: TGTGCTAGTGGTTTGGTTAGCGGACTCCCGTACAATGAGCAGTTCTTC. Amino acids: CASGLVSGLPYNEQFF.

This clone was recorded a few times. The chain uses TRBV4-2 and TRBJ2-7; D not resolved. V was cut by 3 bases and J by 2 bases, with 11 bases left in between. Germline CDR1 LGHNA, CDR2 YNFKEQ. The CDR3 has 14 residues. DNA for the CDR3: TGTGCCAGCAGCCAGGCTAGTTTCGCCTACGAGCAGTACTTC. Its translation: CASSQASFAYEQYF.

This clone was recorded once. The rearrangement uses TRBV30 and TRBJ1-1; D is unclear. V was trimmed by 8 bases and J by 1 base, leaving 14 bases between them. CDR1 is GTSNPN and CDR2 is SVGIG in the germline V gene (reference sequence). This CDR3 spans 13 amino acids. Here the CDR3 reads CAGQAQPNTEAFF. The CDR3, as DNA: TGTGCCGGCCAGGCACAGCCGAACACTGAAGCTTTCTTT.

This chain uses TRBV4-3 with TRBJ2-5, with TRBD2 identical over 11 bases. Germline values: CDR1 LGHNA, CDR2 YSLEER. This CDR3 has 16 amino acids. V was pared by 1 base and J by 4 bases, with 5 bases of the junction left unmatched. The CDR3 DNA sequence: TGCGCCAGCAGCCAAGGTCGTAGCGGGGGGGCAGAGACCCAGTACTTC. Protein: CASSQGRSGGAETQYF.

The rearrangement links TRBV5-1 to TRBJ1-1; TRBD1 is a possible D gene (5 bases). Germline V gene sequence: CDR1 SGHRS, CDR2 YFSETQ. Trimming left V 6 bases short and J 4 bases short, with 13 bases between. This CDR3 is built from 13 residues. CDR3 DNA: TGCGCCAGCACCACCTCCGGGGGCACTGAAGCTTTCTTT. Translating it yields CASTTSGGTEAFF.

This chain joins TRBV5-5 and TRBJ2-3; TRBD2 agrees at 9 bases. The trim removed 0 bases at V and 2 bases at J, leaving 4 bases unmatched. The germline V gene encodes CDR1 SGHKS and CDR2 YYEKEE (reference sequence). The CDR3 covers 16 residues. In DNA, the CDR3 is TGTGCCAGCAGCTTGGGACTAGCGGACCACACAGATACGCAGTATTTT. Translated: CASSLGLADHTDTQYF.

A single count supports this clone. The chain is built from TRBV4-1 and TRBJ2-5; 10 bases are a match to TRBD1. CDR1 is MGHRA and CDR2 is YSYEKL in the germline V gene. CDR3 length: 16 residues. The V and J ends lost 1 base and 11 bases, in that order; junction bases with no gene match: 13. This CDR3 is CASSQGTGGSAGEQYF. For the CDR3, the DNA is TGCGCCAGCAGCCAAGGGACAGGGGGAAGTGCGGGGGAGCAGTACTTC.